These 11 T cell receptor beta chains were sequenced from one sample in a study of cytomegalovirus exposure and HLA in healthy donors. PCR used 60 Vbeta primers and 13 Jbeta primers. Using immunoSEQ multiplex PCR, the repertoire was profiled, and TCRdb retains in-frame clones only, with some absent. The sample records 150,000 to 200,000 clones, 84% being singletons. The sequenced sample consisted of PBMCs. The source is a boy between 5 and 17 years old in good health and CMV-seronegative.

This clone was seen once. The chain combines TRBV18 with TRBJ1-1, with TRBD1 matching 7 bases. This CDR3 has 14 residues. Germline V lookup: CDR1 KGHSH, CDR2 LQKENI. V dropped 5 bases and J dropped 1; count of bases not matched to a gene: 4. CDR3 protein: CASSLGQPNTEAFF. The CDR3 DNA reads TGTGCCAGCTCATTGGGACAGCCGAACACTGAAGCTTTCTTT.

V and J are TRBV15 and TRBJ1-5; tentative D call: TRBD1 (5 bases). Per germline, CDR1 LNHNV and CDR2 YYDKDF (reference sequence). The V and J ends lost 0 bases and 11 bases respectively, with 8 bases between them. The CDR3 extends over 12 amino acids. CDR3 DNA sequence: TGTGCCACCAGCAGAGATCAGGGCGCCCAGCATTTT. It yields the protein CATSRDQGAQHF.

The rearrangement joins TRBV5-1 to TRBJ2-3; 7 bases are a match to TRBD1. CDR3 length equals 15 residues. V dropped 4 bases and J dropped 0; count of bases not matched to a gene: 5. Germline-derived CDR1 and CDR2 are SGHRS and YFSETQ. The DNA for the CDR3 is TGCGCCAGCAGCGAGGGACAGATTAGCACAGATACGCAGTATTTT. It is translated as CASSEGQISTDTQYF.

The J gene is TRBJ2-7, the V gene TRBV7-3; D uncertain. V shed 5 bases and J shed 7 bases, with 15 bases lying between them. CDR1 is SGHTA, CDR2 FQGTGA, per germline. The CDR3 totals 13 residues. CDR3 protein: CASSPQVGVEQYF. The CDR3 region has the DNA TGTGCCAGCAGCCCTCAGGTCGGCGTTGAGCAGTACTTC.

The chain uses TRBV30 and TRBJ1-2, with D unresolved. There are 13 residues in the CDR3. V gave up 0 bases and J gave up 4 bases, with 9 bases separating them. CDR1 and CDR2 from the germline V gene are GTSNPN and SVGIG (reference sequence). CDR3 DNA: TGTGCCTGGAGTGTCATGACGGGCTATGGCTACACCTTC. This gives the protein CAWSVMTGYGYTF.

This clone was seen only once. V and J are TRBV7-9 and TRBJ1-1; D uncertain. The CDR3 contains 11 residues. V lost 3 bases and J lost 12, with 11 bases in between. Germline V gene data show CDR1 as SEHNR and CDR2 as FQNEAQ (reference sequence). This CDR3 is CASSFRDRSFF. DNA of the CDR3: TGTGCCAGCAGCTTCCGAGATCGGTCTTTCTTT.

The chain couples TRBV18 to TRBJ1-4; D unresolved. Germline CDR1 reads KGHSH; CDR2 reads LQKENI. The CDR3 totals 12 residues. The germline V and J ends were trimmed by 5 bases and 10 bases, with 11 bases remaining between them. The chain's CDR3 is CASSSNEGKLFF. CDR3 nucleotide sequence: TGTGCCAGCTCATCAAACGAGGGAAAACTGTTTTTT.

This chain connects TRBV6-1 to TRBJ1-2; TRBD1 matches at 11 bases. The V gene's germline CDR1 is MNHNS and CDR2 SASEGT. The J segment lost 2 bases and the V segment lost 3 bases, leaving 8 bases of the junction unmatched. This CDR3 is built from 17 residues. In nucleotides, the CDR3 is TGTGCCAGCAGTGACCTAGGACAGGGGGCTTTCAACTATGGCTACACCTTC. Its protein is CASSDLGQGAFNYGYTF.

The chain recombines TRBV30 with TRBJ2-5; 12 nucleotides match TRBD2. Germline CDR1 is GTSNPN and CDR2 is SVGIG (reference sequence). Losses at the gene ends were 4 bases for V and 5 bases for J; bases not matched to a gene: 5. The CDR3 is 14 amino acids. This chain's CDR3 is CAWTSGGVGETQYF. The CDR3, as DNA: TGTGCCTGGACTAGCGGGGGGGTTGGGGAGACCCAGTACTTC.

The J gene is TRBJ2-7, the V gene TRBV5-5; D may be TRBD2 (5 bases). In germline, CDR1 is SGHKS, CDR2 YYEKEE (reference sequence). This CDR3 region has 14 residues. Trimming left V 5 bases short and J 3 bases short, with 15 bases between. The CDR3 is CASRPGKDHYEQYF. The CDR3 nucleotides read TGTGCCAGCAGGCCGGGAAAAGACCACTACGAGCAGTACTTC.

This clone was detected a few times. The chain is built from TRBV6-4 and TRBJ1-1, with 7 bases identical to TRBD1. Per the germline V gene, CDR1 is MRHNA and CDR2 is SNTAGT. V dropped 0 bases and J dropped 9; count of bases not matched to a gene: 1. The CDR3 runs to 12 residues. CDR3 DNA: TGTGCCAGCAGTGACTCGACAGGGAAAGCTTTCTTT. Amino acid sequence: CASSDSTGKAFF.